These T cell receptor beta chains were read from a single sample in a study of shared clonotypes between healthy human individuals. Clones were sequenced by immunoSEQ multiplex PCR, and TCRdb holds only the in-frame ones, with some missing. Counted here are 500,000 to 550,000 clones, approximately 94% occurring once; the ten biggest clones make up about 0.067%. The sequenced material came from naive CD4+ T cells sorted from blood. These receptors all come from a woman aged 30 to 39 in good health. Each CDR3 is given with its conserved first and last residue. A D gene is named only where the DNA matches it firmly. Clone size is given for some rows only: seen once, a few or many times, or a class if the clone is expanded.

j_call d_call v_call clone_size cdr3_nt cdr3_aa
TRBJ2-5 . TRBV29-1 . TGCAGCGTTGGACCCTCCGGGCTCCTCCAAGAGACCCAGTACTTC CSVGPSGLLQETQYF
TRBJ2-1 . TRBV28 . TGTGCCAGCAGTTCAGGTGAGCAGTTCTTC CASSSGEQFF
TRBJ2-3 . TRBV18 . TGTGCCAGCTCTTCCCTCAGCACAGATACGCAGTATTTT CASSSLSTDTQYF
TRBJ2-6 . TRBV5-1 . TGCGCCAGCAGCCCACTAGTGGGACCGAGGCGGGCTGGGGCCAACGTCCTGACTTTC CASSPLVGPRRAGANVLTF
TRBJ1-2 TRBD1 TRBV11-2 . TGTGCCAGCAGCCCCGGGACAGGGGGTGTCTATGGCTACACCTTC CASSPGTGGVYGYTF
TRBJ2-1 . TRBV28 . TGTGCCAGCAGTTTATTAGGCCCGAGGGAGCAGTTCTTC CASSLLGPREQFF
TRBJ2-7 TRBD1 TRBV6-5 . TGTGCCAGCAGTTACAGGGGACAGGGAGGGTACGAGCAGTACTTC CASSYRGQGGYEQYF
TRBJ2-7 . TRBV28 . TGTGCCAGCAGTTCAGGACAGTTCTCCTACGAGCAGTACTTC CASSSGQFSYEQYF
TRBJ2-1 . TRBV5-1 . TGCGCCAGCAGCTTAGGTGCAGACTACAATGAGCAGTTCTTC CASSLGADYNEQFF
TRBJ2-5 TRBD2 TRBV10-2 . TGCGCCAGCAGTGAGGCGATGGGACTAGCGGGAGAAGAGACCCAGTACTTC CASSEAMGLAGEETQYF
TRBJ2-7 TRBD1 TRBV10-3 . TGTGCCATCAGTAGGGGACAGCTTGCCTACGAGCAGTACTTC CAISRGQLAYEQYF
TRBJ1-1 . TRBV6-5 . TGTGCCAGCAGGGGTTGGCGCCGATTGAACACTGAAGCTTTCTTT CASRGWRRLNTEAFF
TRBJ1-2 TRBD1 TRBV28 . TGTGCCAGCAGGACCGGACAGGGGGCGACCTATGGCTACACCTTC CASRTGQGATYGYTF
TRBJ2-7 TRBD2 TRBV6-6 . TGTGCCAGCGGCAGGGCTAGCGGGAGTCGGAACTTC CASGRASGSRNF
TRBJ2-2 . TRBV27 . TGTGCCAGCAGCCACCCCCCCGGGGAGCTGTTTTTT CASSHPPGELFF
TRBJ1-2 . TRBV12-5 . TGTGCTAGTGGTTCCGCAGGGTACGGCTACACCTTC CASGSAGYGYTF
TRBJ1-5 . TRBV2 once TGTGCCAGCAGTGACACGGGCAATCAGCCCCAGCATTTT CASSDTGNQPQHF
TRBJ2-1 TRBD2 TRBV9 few TGTGCCAGCAGCGTCCTAGCGGGGCCCTCCTACAATGAGCAGTTCTTC CASSVLAGPSYNEQFF
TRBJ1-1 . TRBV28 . TGTGCCAGCAGTTGGGACGGGACGAGGAATTCAGGGAATGAAGCTTTCTTT CASSWDGTRNSGNEAFF
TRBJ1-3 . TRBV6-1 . TGTGCCAGCATTTTTAGTTCGGCTTCTGGAAACACCATATATTTT CASIFSSASGNTIYF
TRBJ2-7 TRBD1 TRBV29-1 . TGCAGCGTCGAAGAGAGAGGGGGCAGCTCCTACGAGCAGTACTTC CSVEERGGSSYEQYF